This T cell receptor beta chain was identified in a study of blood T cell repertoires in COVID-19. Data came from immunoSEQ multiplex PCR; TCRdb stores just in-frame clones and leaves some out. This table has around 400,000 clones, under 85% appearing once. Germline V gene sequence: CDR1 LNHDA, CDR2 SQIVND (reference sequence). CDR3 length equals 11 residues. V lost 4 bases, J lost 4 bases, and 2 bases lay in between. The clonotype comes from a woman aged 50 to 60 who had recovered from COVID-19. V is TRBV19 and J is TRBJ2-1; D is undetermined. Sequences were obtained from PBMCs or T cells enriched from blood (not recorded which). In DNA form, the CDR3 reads TGTGCCAGTAGTACTTACAATGAGCAGTTCTTC. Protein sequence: CASSTYNEQFF.